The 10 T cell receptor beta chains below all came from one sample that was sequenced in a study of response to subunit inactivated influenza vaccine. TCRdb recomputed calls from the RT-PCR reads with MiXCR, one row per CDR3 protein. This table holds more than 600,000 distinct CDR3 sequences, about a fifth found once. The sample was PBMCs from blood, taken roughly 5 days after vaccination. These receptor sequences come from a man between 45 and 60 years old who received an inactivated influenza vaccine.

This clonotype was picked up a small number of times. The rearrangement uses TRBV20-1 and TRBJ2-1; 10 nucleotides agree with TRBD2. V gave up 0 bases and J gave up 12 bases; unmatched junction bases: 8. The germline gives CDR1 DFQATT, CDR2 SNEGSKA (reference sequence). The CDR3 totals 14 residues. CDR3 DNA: TGCAGTGCTAGAGATGTGGGACTAGCGAAAAGGCAGTTCTTC. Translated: CSARDVGLAKRQFF.

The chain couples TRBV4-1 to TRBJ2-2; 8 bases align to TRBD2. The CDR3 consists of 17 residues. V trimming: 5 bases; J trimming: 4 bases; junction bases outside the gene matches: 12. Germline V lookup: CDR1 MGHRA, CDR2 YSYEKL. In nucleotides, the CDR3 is TGCGCCAGCAGCTATTACCCCGCGGCGGGGGGCACCGGGGAGCTGTTTTTT. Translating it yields CASSYYPAAGGTGELFF.

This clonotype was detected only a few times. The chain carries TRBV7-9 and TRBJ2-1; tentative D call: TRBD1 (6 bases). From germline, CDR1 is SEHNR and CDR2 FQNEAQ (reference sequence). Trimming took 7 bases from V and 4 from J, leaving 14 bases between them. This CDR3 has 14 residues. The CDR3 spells CASTSTGEYNEQFF. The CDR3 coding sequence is TGTGCCAGCACCTCGACAGGAGAATACAATGAGCAGTTCTTC.

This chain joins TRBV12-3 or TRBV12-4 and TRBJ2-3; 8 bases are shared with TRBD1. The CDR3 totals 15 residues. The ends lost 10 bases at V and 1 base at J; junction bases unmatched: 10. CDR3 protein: CATIPGTGGTDTQYF. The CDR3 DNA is TGTGCCACCATCCCCGGGACAGGAGGCACAGATACGCAGTATTTT.

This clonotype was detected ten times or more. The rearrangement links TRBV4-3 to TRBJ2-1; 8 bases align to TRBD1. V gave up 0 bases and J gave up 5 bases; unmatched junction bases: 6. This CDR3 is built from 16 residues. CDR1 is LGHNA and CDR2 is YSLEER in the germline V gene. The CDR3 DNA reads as TGCGCCAGCAGCCAAGATTCCAGGGACAGGAACAATGAGCAGTTCTTC. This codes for CASSQDSRDRNNEQFF.

DNA for the CDR3: TGCGCCAGCAGTGAGTGGGGAGGCTGGGAGCAGTACTTC. Translated, it gives CASSEWGGWEQYF. The chain couples TRBV10-2 to TRBJ2-7, with a possible D match to TRBD2 (6 bases). The CDR3 is made up of 13 amino acids. Germline V gene data show CDR1 as WSHSY and CDR2 as SAAADI. Trimming stripped 1 base from V and 7 bases from J, with 11 bases between.

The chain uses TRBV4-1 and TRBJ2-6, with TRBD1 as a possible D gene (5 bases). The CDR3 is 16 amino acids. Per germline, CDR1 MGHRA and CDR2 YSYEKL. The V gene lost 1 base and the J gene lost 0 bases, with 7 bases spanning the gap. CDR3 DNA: TGCGCCAGCAGCCAAGGGACAATCTCTGGGGCCAACGTCCTGACTTTC. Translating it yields CASSQGTISGANVLTF.

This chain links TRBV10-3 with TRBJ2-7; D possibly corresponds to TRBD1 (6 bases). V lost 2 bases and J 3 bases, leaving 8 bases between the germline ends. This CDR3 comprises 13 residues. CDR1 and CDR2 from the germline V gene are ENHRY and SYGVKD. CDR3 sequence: CAISERDNYEQYF. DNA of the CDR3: TGTGCCATCAGTGAGCGGGACAACTACGAGCAGTACTTC.

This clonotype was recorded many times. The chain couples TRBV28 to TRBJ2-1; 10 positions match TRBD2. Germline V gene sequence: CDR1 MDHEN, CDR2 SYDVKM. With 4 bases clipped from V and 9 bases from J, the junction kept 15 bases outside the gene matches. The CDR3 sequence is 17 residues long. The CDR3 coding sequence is TGTGCCAGCAGTTCTCTGTTCAGCGGGGGGGCGACGGGTGAGCAGTTCTTC. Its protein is CASSSLFSGGATGEQFF.

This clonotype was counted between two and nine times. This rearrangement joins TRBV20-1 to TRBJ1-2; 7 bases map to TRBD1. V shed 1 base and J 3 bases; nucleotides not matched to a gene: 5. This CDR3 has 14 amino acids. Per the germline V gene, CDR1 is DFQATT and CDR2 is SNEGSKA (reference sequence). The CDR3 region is CSARVHRGDYGYTF. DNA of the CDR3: TGCAGTGCTAGAGTCCACAGGGGTGACTATGGCTACACCTTC.